This T cell receptor beta chain was documented in a study of vaccination effects on CD4 cells after COVID-19. About this clone: The antigen is not known.

The method was immunoSEQ multiplex PCR; TCRdb's version includes in-frame clones alone and lacks a portion of them. The top ten clones hold around 30% of a sample with over 25,000 clones, around 75% of them seen once. ViraFEST assay sequencing came after antigen-specific CD4+ T cells were expanded with viral peptide pools. The authors isolated CD4+ T cells after roughly eleven days of culture. Vaccinees lacked prior SARS-CoV-2 infection and tested negative for nucleocapsid antibodies. Days 3 and 7 saw half the medium replaced with IL-2 medium. Sequenced here: CD4+ T cells from PBMCs cultured with SARS-CoV-2 spike peptides, sampled before COVID-19 vaccination. The TCR comes from a human donor who received a COVID-19 vaccine.

The CDR3 nucleotides are TGTGCCAGCAGCACCCCCAATGCGAACACCGGGGAGCTGTTTTTT. As protein: CASSTPNANTGELFF. The chain carries TRBV21-1 and TRBJ2-2; TRBD1, the table's D call, was not compared with the DNA. TRBV21-1 constitutes a pseudogene. This CDR3 is built from 15 residues.